This T cell receptor (beta chain) is drawn from a study of blood T cell repertoires in COVID-19. Study overall: Samples representing acute and convalescent COVID-19 were sourced from the United States, Italy and Spain. Nucleic acid was either cDNA or gDNA, and it came from T cells, B-cell-depleted T cells, or PBMCs.

With 0 bases clipped from V and 5 bases from J, the junction kept 11 bases outside the gene matches. Germline V gives CDR1 SNHLY, CDR2 FYNNEI. CDR3 length: 18 residues. Cohorts were assigned according to the clinical history that participants reported. In the original analysis: Scientists estimated how many nucleated cells there were by amplifying reference gene primers. Some clones are missing from TCRdb's copy, which holds only in-frame ones; the method was immunoSEQ multiplex PCR. V and J calls and clone size come straight from that table; D and trimming were deduced from the DNA. Seen here are roughly 200,000 clones, about 91% observed once, and the top ten hold 2% to 2.5%.

Sequenced sample: PBMCs or T cells enriched from blood (not recorded which). This TCR came from a woman aged 40 to 50 with acute COVID-19. V and J are TRBV2 and TRBJ2-3, with 10 bases identical to TRBD2. In nucleotides, the CDR3 is TGTGCCAGCAGTGAAGCGGTGTGGAGTAGCGGGGGGATAGATACGCAGTATTTT. Translating gives CASSEAVWSSGGIDTQYF.